A single sample is the source of the 7 T cell receptor beta chains below, sequenced in a study of technical replicates of blood from a handful of donors. Data came from immunoSEQ multiplex PCR; TCRdb stores just in-frame clones and leaves some out. The sample gives roughly 100,000 clones, 96% of which show up once; 0.21% is in the top ten. Sequenced input: T cells isolated from PBMCs. The receptor source for this set is a human donor in good health.

The chain is built from TRBV27 and TRBJ2-4; weak D call: TRBD2 (6 bases). Germline V gene data show CDR1 as MNHEY and CDR2 as SMNVEV (reference sequence). Trimming removed 6 bases from V and 3 bases from J, with 15 bases in between. This CDR3 has 15 amino acids. The CDR3 sequence: CASSLTRIGKNIQYF. Written as DNA, the CDR3 is TGTGCCAGCAGCCTGACTAGGATAGGCAAAAACATTCAGTACTTC.

The V gene is TRBV30, the J gene TRBJ1-5; the match to TRBD1 covers 7 bases. Germline V gives CDR1 GTSNPN, CDR2 SVGIG (reference sequence). Trimming removed 1 base from V and 7 bases from J; junction bases left unmatched: 4. CDR3 length equals 13 residues. CDR3 protein: CAWSARGEQPQHF. The CDR3 DNA sequence: TGTGCCTGGAGTGCCAGGGGGGAGCAGCCCCAGCATTTT.

The gene calls are TRBV6-5 and TRBJ2-7; tentative D call: TRBD1 (6 bases). V lost 7 bases, J lost 3 bases, and 16 bases lay in between. This CDR3 has 14 residues. CDR1 is MNHEY and CDR2 is SVGAGI in the germline V gene. In DNA, the CDR3 is TGTGCCAGCATTGATTCCGGGACAAGCTACGAGCAGTACTTC. Translating gives CASIDSGTSYEQYF.

The chain uses TRBV29-1 and TRBJ1-5; TRBD1 matches at 7 bases. Germline values: CDR1 SQVTM, CDR2 ANQGSEA. V trimming: 5 bases; J trimming: 4 bases; junction bases outside the gene matches: 5. The CDR3 covers 13 residues. CDR3 sequence reads: CSVYQGGNQPQHF. CDR3 DNA: TGCAGCGTTTACCAGGGGGGAAATCAGCCCCAGCATTTT.

The chain links TRBV5-1 to TRBJ1-6, with 10 bases aligning to TRBD1. V lost 3 bases, J lost 8 bases, and 5 bases stayed unmatched. Germline CDR1 SGHRS, CDR2 YFSETQ. The CDR3 loop spans 15 amino acids. CDR3 in amino acids: CASSWGTGVDSPLHF. Written as DNA, the CDR3 is TGCGCCAGCAGCTGGGGGACAGGGGTTGATTCACCCCTCCACTTT. The full variable domain, with the rest looked up from reference TRBV5-1 and TRBJ1-6, is KAGVTQTPRYLIKTRGQQVTLSCSPISGHRSVSWYQQTPGQGLQFLFEYFSETQRNKGNFPGRFSGRQFSNSRSEMNVSTLELGDSALYLCASSWGTGVDSPLHFGNGTRLTVT.

This chain joins TRBV5-4 and TRBJ1-1; possible D gene TRBD1, 6 bases. CDR1 and CDR2 (germline): SGHNT, YYREEE (reference sequence). The CDR3 loop spans 13 amino acids. V was trimmed by 4 bases and J by 2 bases, leaving 9 bases between them. This CDR3 is CASSPDSNTEAFF. The CDR3 DNA reads as TGTGCCAGCAGCCCGGACAGTAACACTGAAGCTTTCTTT.

V and J are TRBV5-1 and TRBJ2-7; perhaps TRBD1 as D (6 bases). CDR1 SGHRS and CDR2 YFSETQ come from the germline V gene. V gave up 4 bases and J gave up 5 bases, with 13 bases separating them. The CDR3 sequence is 13 residues long. The CDR3 loop is CASSPGPGDEQYF. DNA of the CDR3: TGCGCCAGCAGCCCTGGGCCAGGGGACGAGCAGTACTTC.